The 4 T cell receptor beta chains below all came from one sample that was sequenced in a study of cytomegalovirus exposure and HLA in healthy donors. 60 Vbeta and 13 Jbeta primers were used in PCR. The assay was immunoSEQ multiplex PCR, and TCRdb's table has in-frame clones only and misses some. This table holds approximately 150,000 clones, 70% to 90% found once. Sample: PBMCs. The receptors come from a middle-aged woman in good health and CMV-seropositive.

The chain uses TRBV19 and TRBJ2-3; D unclear. The CDR3 is made up of 14 amino acids. Germline CDR1 and CDR2: LNHDA and SQIVND (reference sequence). V was shortened by 5 bases and J by 1 base, with 10 bases between the two germline ends. The CDR3 loop is CASSSRRGTDTQYF. The DNA for the CDR3 is TGTGCCAGTAGTTCTCGCCGGGGCACAGATACGCAGTATTTT.

The chain recombines TRBV10-3 with TRBJ2-1, with 8 bases aligning to TRBD1. This CDR3 has 14 residues. Germline CDR1 ENHRY, CDR2 SYGVKD. After removal of 6 bases from V and 5 bases from J, the junction contained 6 bases not matched to a gene. The CDR3 here is CAIRETGDDNEQFF. CDR3 bases: TGTGCCATCAGGGAGACAGGGGACGACAATGAGCAGTTCTTC.

The genes are TRBV6-4 and TRBJ2-2, with D possibly matching TRBD1 (8 bases). From germline, CDR1 is MRHNA and CDR2 SNTAGT. The CDR3 loop spans 19 amino acids. Trimming left V 8 bases short and J 0 bases short, with 25 bases between. The CDR3 here is CASSNTPQGGPTNTGELFF. The CDR3, as DNA: TGTGCCAGCTCCAATACCCCACAGGGGGGGCCTACGAACACCGGGGAGCTGTTTTTT.

The rearrangement joins TRBV9 to TRBJ2-5; TRBD1 agrees at 8 bases. The CDR3 is made up of 16 amino acids. Germline values: CDR1 SGDLS, CDR2 YYNGEE. Trimming took 2 bases from V and 2 from J; bases not matched to a gene: 8. The CDR3 loop reads CASSVGVGQVQETQYF. The CDR3 nucleotides are TGTGCCAGCAGCGTCGGTGTGGGACAGGTTCAAGAGACCCAGTACTTC.